The 20 T cell receptor beta chains presented below share a single source sample, sequenced in a study of T cell repertoires in cytomegalovirus infection. MiXCR, run by TCRdb on the reads, gives a single entry per CDR3 protein. The repertoire includes around 200,000 distinct CDR3 sequences, approximately 18% of them detected once, and roughly a quarter sits in the top ten. The material sequenced was CD8+ T cells from PBMCs. These receptors were taken from a human donor in good health (CMV status not recorded). Some clones in this sample may be carry-over from other donors' samples.

This clonotype was seen only a few times. This chain uses TRBV12-3 or TRBV12-4 with TRBJ2-4; D ambiguous. V lost 3 bases to trimming and J lost 4 bases, with 10 bases between them. The CDR3 contains 14 residues. CDR3 sequence reads: CASSLVQSKNIQYF. In nucleotides, the CDR3 is TGTGCCAGCAGTTTGGTACAATCTAAAAACATTCAGTACTTC.

This clonotype came up a few times. The rearrangement links TRBV20-1 to TRBJ1-1; D uncertain. The V gene's germline CDR1 is DFQATT and CDR2 SNEGSKA (reference sequence). V lost 5 bases to trimming and J lost 0 bases, with 13 bases between them. This CDR3 region has 14 residues. The CDR3 sequence: CSAGVLDLNTEAFF. CDR3 in DNA: TGCAGTGCTGGGGTCCTGGATTTGAACACTGAAGCTTTCTTT.

Ten or more counts support this clonotype. This chain connects TRBV20-1 to TRBJ1-1; D call uncertain. With 0 bases removed from V and 1 base from J, the gap between germline ends came to 15 bases. This CDR3 region has 16 residues. The germline gives CDR1 DFQATT, CDR2 SNEGSKA (reference sequence). The CDR3: CSARDQVFRPNTEAFF. The CDR3 coding sequence is TGCAGTGCTAGAGATCAAGTGTTCAGACCGAACACTGAAGCTTTCTTT.

This clonotype appeared many times. The chain links TRBV7-2 to TRBJ2-1; 11 bases align to TRBD1. J lost 6 bases, V lost 4 bases, and 5 bases had no gene match. The CDR3 sequence is 15 residues long. CDR1 and CDR2 from the germline V gene are SGHTA and FQGNSA. The CDR3, as DNA: TGTGCCAGCAGCTCCACCGGGACAGGGGGCAATGAGCAGTTCTTC. Translating gives CASSSTGTGGNEQFF.

The rearrangement joins TRBV6-2 or TRBV6-3 to TRBJ1-5; D is ambiguous. Germline V gene sequence: CDR1 MNHEY, CDR2 SVGEGT. This CDR3 is 12 amino acids long. The V gene lost 2 bases and the J gene lost 7 bases, with 6 bases spanning the gap. CDR3 DNA sequence: TGTGCCAGCAGTTACGCGGGCCAGCCCCAGCATTTT. It encodes CASSYAGQPQHF.

This rearrangement joins TRBV7-6 to TRBJ2-6; 7 nucleotides align to TRBD1. This CDR3 has 15 residues. V shed 5 bases and J 3 bases; nucleotides not matched to a gene: 4. CDR1 and CDR2 (germline): SGHVS, FNYEAQ. The CDR3 is CASSLWTGGANVLTF. In nucleotides, the CDR3 is TGTGCCAGCAGCCTATGGACAGGTGGGGCCAACGTCCTGACTTTC.

The chain joins TRBV7-2 to TRBJ2-2; a weak D match, TRBD2 (5 bases). The CDR3 consists of 15 residues. Per the germline V gene, CDR1 is SGHTA and CDR2 is FQGNSA. Trimming took 5 bases from V and 2 from J, leaving 12 bases between them. CDR3 region: CASSRRGANTGELFF. The CDR3 coding sequence is TGTGCCAGCAGCCGTCGGGGAGCTAACACCGGGGAGCTGTTTTTT.

The rearrangement joins TRBV30 to TRBJ2-5; D may correspond to TRBD1 or TRBD2 (5 bases each). This CDR3 is built from 12 residues. V lost 1 base and J lost 3, with 6 bases in between. CDR1 is GTSNPN and CDR2 is SVGIG in the germline V gene (reference sequence). DNA of the CDR3: TGTGCCTGGAGTGGAGGGGAAGAGACCCAGTACTTC. This gives the protein CAWSGGEETQYF.

This clonotype was counted only a few times. This sequence joins TRBV6-2 or TRBV6-3 and TRBJ2-7, with 7 bases fitting TRBD1. Trimming at V came to 0 bases and at J to 0 bases, leaving 8 bases not matched to a gene. This CDR3 region has 17 residues. CDR1 MNHEY and CDR2 SVGEGT come from the germline V gene. CDR3 sequence: CASSYSSRTGFSYEQYF. The CDR3 DNA reads TGTGCCAGCAGTTACTCCTCCCGGACAGGTTTCTCCTACGAGCAGTACTTC.

This clonotype was seen many times. This rearrangement joins TRBV6-4 to TRBJ2-3, with TRBD2 identical over 9 bases. Trimming removed 3 bases from V and 4 bases from J; junction bases left unmatched: 5. Germline-derived CDR1 and CDR2 are MRHNA and SNTAGT. The CDR3 has 15 residues. The CDR3 DNA sequence: TGTGCCAGCAGTGAGGCTAGCGGGGACTCAGATACGCAGTATTTT. This encodes CASSEASGDSDTQYF.

The chain couples TRBV6-6 to TRBJ2-6; D not certain. The CDR3 runs to 15 residues. V was pared by 1 base and J by 0 bases, with 4 bases between. The germline V gene encodes CDR1 MNHNY and CDR2 SVGAGI (reference sequence). CDR3 in DNA: TGTGCCAGCAGTTACTGGGACTCTGGGGCCAACGTCCTGACTTTC. This encodes CASSYWDSGANVLTF.

This clonotype was found a few times. J is TRBJ2-5 and V is TRBV6-6; 10 nucleotides align to TRBD2. V was clipped by 6 bases and J by 1 base; unmatched bases: 8. The CDR3 is 16 residues long. Per germline, CDR1 MNHNY and CDR2 SVGAGI (reference sequence). CDR3 amino acids: CASRWALAGLQETQYF. In DNA form, the CDR3 reads TGTGCCAGCAGATGGGCACTAGCGGGGCTCCAAGAGACCCAGTACTTC.

This clonotype was observed a handful of times. The rearrangement uses TRBV28 and TRBJ1-2, with D perhaps matching TRBD1 (5 bases). Trimming took off 5 bases at V and 5 bases at J, with 18 bases between the two ends. This CDR3 contains 15 residues. The germline gives CDR1 MDHEN, CDR2 SYDVKM. CDR3 sequence reads: CASSGGEGQLYGYTF. The CDR3 nucleotides are TGTGCCAGCAGTGGGGGGGAGGGGCAGCTATATGGCTACACCTTC.

The rearrangement links TRBV20-1 to TRBJ2-3; TRBD1 agrees at 7 bases. The CDR3 is made up of 14 amino acids. Germline V lookup: CDR1 DFQATT, CDR2 SNEGSKA (reference sequence). Trimming cost V 5 bases and J 9 bases; bases outside gene matches: 14. The CDR3 DNA is TGCAGTGCTCCCTCCTCTCGACCGGGACAGACGCAGTATTTT. The encoded protein is CSAPSSRPGQTQYF.

The gene calls are TRBV7-4 and TRBJ1-1; D is unclear. CDR1 SGHVT and CDR2 SQSDAQ come from the germline V gene. The CDR3 consists of 13 residues. V was trimmed by 5 bases and J by 12 bases, leaving 19 bases between them. This chain's CDR3 is CASSAKPLDRTFF. The CDR3 DNA reads as TGTGCCAGCAGCGCTAAGCCGCTGGATAGGACTTTCTTT.

This clonotype occurred a few times. V is TRBV28 and J is TRBJ1-1, with D tentatively TRBD1 (5 bases). Germline V gene sequence: CDR1 MDHEN, CDR2 SYDVKM. The CDR3 has 14 amino acids. Trimming stripped 6 bases from V and 1 base from J, with 12 bases between. CDR3 nucleotide sequence: TGTGCCAGCAGCACGGGAGGGACGAACACTGAAGCTTTCTTT. Translated, it gives CASSTGGTNTEAFF.

V and J are TRBV4-3 and TRBJ1-5; the match to TRBD1 covers 8 bases. Germline V gene sequence: CDR1 LGHNA, CDR2 YSLEER. Trimming cost V 0 bases and J 0 bases; bases outside gene matches: 4. The CDR3 contains 17 residues. The CDR3 bases are TGCGCCAGCAGCCAAGAACGAGGACAGGGTAGCAATCAGCCCCAGCATTTT. Encoded protein: CASSQERGQGSNQPQHF.

The chain couples TRBV18 to TRBJ2-1, with unresolved D. Germline-derived CDR1 and CDR2 are KGHSH and LQKENI. CDR3 length: 12 residues. V was clipped by 5 bases and J by 6 bases, with 8 bases between them. CDR3 DNA: TGTGCCAGCTCAATCCGGATCAATGAGCAGTTCTTC. Translated: CASSIRINEQFF.

The J gene is TRBJ2-7, the V gene TRBV7-2, with D perhaps TRBD1 or TRBD2 (6 bases each). In germline, CDR1 is SGHTA, CDR2 FQGNSA. Trimming cost V 1 base and J 5 bases, with 15 bases left between them. The CDR3 is 15 amino acids. CDR3 bases: TGTGCCAGCAGCTTAGGTTTCGGGGGCCGCCACGAGCAGTACTTC. This sequence encodes CASSLGFGGRHEQYF. Together with reference TRBV7-2 and TRBJ2-7, the CDR3 gives the full variable domain: GAGVSQSPSNKVTEKGKDVELRCDPISGHTALYWYRQSLGQGLEFLIYFQGNSAPDKSGLPSDRFSAERTGGSVSTLTIQRTQQEDSAVYLCASSLGFGGRHEQYFGPGTRLTVT.

The table lists this clonotype with a few counts. The chain recombines TRBV4-3 with TRBJ1-5; 10 bases fit TRBD1. The ends lost 1 base at V and 5 bases at J; junction bases unmatched: 11. CDR1 and CDR2 (germline): LGHNA, YSLEER. This CDR3 is built from 18 residues. DNA of the CDR3: TGCGCCAGCAGCCAAGGGCTTCGGGACAGGGGTTTGGATCAGCCCCAGCATTTT. Encoded protein: CASSQGLRDRGLDQPQHF.